The 3 T cell receptor beta chains listed next were all sequenced from one sample in a study of post-analysis software for immune sequencing data. Regarding the study as a whole: Four to six TRBV segments appeared more often in patients than in controls, and TRBV5-6, TRBV5-1 and TRBV20-1 were among these.

Presence of unique molecular identifiers characterized the TCR beta cDNA libraries. TCRdb reanalysed the PCR reads using MiXCR and keeps one entry per CDR3 protein. The sample lists around 400,000 distinct CDR3 sequences; more than 30% were seen once. No antigen is known for these receptors. Material: blood. All receptors derive from a girl aged 2 to 9 with multiple sclerosis.

This rearrangement joins TRBV4-1 to TRBJ2-5; D unresolved. The assigned J gene may be wrong: the sequence end matches TRBJ2-7 better. CDR1 is MGHRA and CDR2 is YSYEKL in the germline V gene. The CDR3 has 13 amino acids. The CDR3 region is CASSPHPGDEQYF. CDR3 DNA sequence: TGCGCCAGCAGCCCCCACCCCGGAGACGAGCAGTACTTC.

This clonotype was counted only a few times. The chain links TRBV29-1 to TRBJ2-1; D is unresolved. Germline V lookup: CDR1 SQVTM, CDR2 ANQGSEA. The CDR3 spans 11 residues. Trimming took off 7 bases at V and 7 bases at J, with 11 bases between the two ends. The CDR3: CSAQEYNEQFF. The CDR3 region has the DNA TGCAGCGCCCAGGAGTATAATGAGCAGTTCTTC.

The chain combines TRBV20-1 with TRBJ1-2; tentative D call: TRBD1 (5 bases). V lost 0 bases to trimming and J lost 7 bases, with 18 bases between them. The CDR3 runs 15 residues. In germline, CDR1 is DFQATT, CDR2 SNEGSKA (reference sequence). The CDR3 spells CSARDRGYRNGGYTF. The CDR3 bases are TGCAGTGCTAGAGATCGGGGGTACAGGAATGGTGGCTACACCTTC.